The 5 T cell receptor beta chains below were found in one sample sequenced in a study of T cell repertoires in cytomegalovirus infection. The antigens of these receptors remain unknown. One entry per CDR3 protein, called by TCRdb with MiXCR from the reads. The data hold roughly 990,000 distinct CDR3 sequences, with approximately 30% observed a single time. The starting material was cultured CD8+ T cells from PBMCs, obtained from culture after CMV antigen stimulation. These receptors originate from a human donor in good health (CMV status not recorded). Some clones in this sample may be carry-over from other donors' samples.

A word on this clonotype: Given a much more abundant clone one base away, this may be a read error. V gene TRBV7-2 combines with J gene TRBJ1-2; TRBD1 is a possible D gene (6 bases). This CDR3 contains 18 residues. Germline-derived CDR1 and CDR2 are SGHTA and FQGNSA. This CDR3 reads CANSLGPIGRGIPYGYTF. In DNA form, the CDR3 reads TGTGCCAACAGCTTAGGGCCTATCGGAAGGGGGATCCCCTATGGCTACACCTTC.

The rearrangement links TRBV4-3 to TRBJ1-3; D is unclear. The germline CDR1 and CDR2 sequences are LGHNA and YSLEER. The CDR3 runs to 17 residues. V lost 0 bases, J lost 0 bases, and 12 bases lay in between. The DNA for the CDR3 is TGCGCCAGCAGCCAAGATACCAGGATTCCCTCTGGAAACACCATATATTTT. Protein: CASSQDTRIPSGNTIYF.

The CDR3 protein is CASSRTGGSEKLFF. DNA for the CDR3: TGTGCCAGCAGCCGGACAGGGGGGAGTGAAAAACTGTTTTTT. The rearrangement joins TRBV2 to TRBJ1-4, with TRBD1 matching over 10 bases. Germline CDR1 SNHLY, CDR2 FYNNEI. CDR3 size: 14 residues. The ends lost 6 bases at V and 7 bases at J; junction bases unmatched: 5. Based on the CDR3 plus reference TRBV2 and TRBJ1-4, the full variable domain is EPEVTQTPSHQVTQMGQEVILRCVPISNHLYFYWYRQILGQKVEFLVSFYNNEISEKSEIFDDQFSVERPDGSNFTLKIRSTKLEDSAMYFCASSRTGGSEKLFFGSGTQLSVL.

Ten or more counts support this clonotype. The chain employs TRBV12-5 and TRBJ2-5; 8 bases match TRBD1. Germline CDR1 is LGHNT and CDR2 is FRNRAP. The CDR3 extends over 16 amino acids. Trimming at V came to 0 bases and at J to 5 bases, leaving 8 bases not matched to a gene. The CDR3 region has the DNA TGTGCTAGTGGTTTGGTGCCCGGGACAGGCGGGGAGACCCAGTACTTC. Translating gives CASGLVPGTGGETQYF. The complete variable domain, with remaining parts taken from reference TRBV12-5 and TRBJ2-5, reads DARVTQTPRHKVTEMGQEVTMRCQPILGHNTVFWYRQTMMQGLELLAYFRNRAPLDDSGMPKDRFSAEMPDATLATLKIQPSEPRDSAVYFCASGLVPGTGGETQYFGPGTRLLVL.

This clonotype occurred a few times. The chain has TRBV28 and TRBJ1-5; D is unclear. Trimming shortened V by 2 bases and J by 4 bases, and 9 bases separated the two germline ends. This CDR3 comprises 14 residues. The germline V gene encodes CDR1 MDHEN and CDR2 SYDVKM. CDR3 sequence (DNA): TGTGCCAGCAGTTTACAGAAACTAAATCAGCCCCAGCATTTT. It translates to CASSLQKLNQPQHF.